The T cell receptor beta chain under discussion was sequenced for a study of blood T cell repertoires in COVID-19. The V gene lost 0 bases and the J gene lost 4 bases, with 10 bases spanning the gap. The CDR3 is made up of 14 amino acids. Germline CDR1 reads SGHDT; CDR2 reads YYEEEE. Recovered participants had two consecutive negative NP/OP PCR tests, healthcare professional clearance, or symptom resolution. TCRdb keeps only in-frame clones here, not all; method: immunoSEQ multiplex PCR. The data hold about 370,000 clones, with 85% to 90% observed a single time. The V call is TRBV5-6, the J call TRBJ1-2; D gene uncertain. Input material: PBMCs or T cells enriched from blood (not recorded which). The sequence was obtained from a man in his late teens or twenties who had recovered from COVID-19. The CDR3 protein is CASSLGRKLYGYTF. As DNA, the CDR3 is TGTGCCAGCAGCTTGGGGAGAAAACTCTATGGCTACACCTTC.